The 19 T cell receptor beta chains below were found in one sample sequenced in a study of cytotoxic CD8 clonotypes in ibrutinib-treated CLL. Only in-frame clones appear in the TCRdb table, and some are missing; sequencing was by immunoSEQ multiplex PCR. This sample yields 150,000 to 200,000 clones, of which 88% are seen a single time; roughly 3% belongs to the top ten. The material sequenced was PBMCs, taken at disease progression, from a patient treated with ibrutinib. These receptors came from a human donor with chronic lymphocytic leukemia.

This sequence joins TRBV6-5 and TRBJ2-3; D tentatively reads TRBD1 or TRBD2 (6 bases each). In germline, CDR1 is MNHEY, CDR2 SVGAGI. CDR3 size: 15 residues. V lost 2 bases and J 10 bases, leaving 19 bases between the germline ends. CDR3 sequence (DNA): TGTGCCAGCAGTTACGATATGGGGGGCTATTCTCCGCAGTATTTT. This translates into CASSYDMGGYSPQYF.

The V call is TRBV5-4, the J call TRBJ2-5, with TRBD2 identical over 9 bases. CDR1 SGHNT and CDR2 YYREEE come from the germline V gene (reference sequence). J lost 7 bases, V lost 0 bases, and 7 bases had no gene match. The CDR3 has 15 residues. The CDR3 DNA sequence: TGTGCCAGCAGCTTGGGACTAGCGGACCCGGTGACCCAGTACTTC. Encoded protein: CASSLGLADPVTQYF. Full variable domain (missing parts from reference TRBV5-4 and TRBJ2-5): ETGVTQSPTHLIKTRGQQVTLRCSSQSGHNTVSWYQQALGQGPQFIFQYYREEENGRGNFPPRFSGLQFPNYSSELNVNALELDDSALYLCASSLGLADPVTQYFGPGTRLLVL.

This clone was observed once. The V and J genes are TRBV15 and TRBJ1-1; D perhaps matches TRBD1 (6 bases). Germline V CDR1 and CDR2: LNHNV, YYDKDF (reference sequence). The CDR3 consists of 15 residues. V shed 0 bases and J shed 1 base, with 9 bases lying between them. CDR3 amino acids: CATSRDPTGNTEAFF. CDR3 coding DNA: TGTGCCACCAGCAGAGACCCGACAGGGAACACTGAAGCTTTCTTT. Variable domain in full (rest from reference TRBV15 and TRBJ1-1): DAMVIQNPRYQVTQFGKPVTLSCSQTLNHNVMYWYQQKSSQAPKLLFHYYDKDFNNEADTPDNFQSRRPNTSFCFLDIRSPGLGDTAMYLCATSRDPTGNTEAFFGQGTRLTVV.

V gene TRBV5-5 combines with J gene TRBJ2-5; D remains ambiguous. This CDR3 spans 14 amino acids. Germline CDR1 reads SGHKS; CDR2 reads YYEKEE (reference sequence). The V and J ends lost 4 bases and 4 bases respectively, with 14 bases between them. The CDR3 spells CASSHTLVGETQYF. The CDR3 bases are TGTGCCAGCAGCCACACTTTGGTTGGAGAGACCCAGTACTTC. Drawing the rest from reference TRBV5-5 and TRBJ2-5, the complete variable domain is DAGVTQSPTHLIKTRGQQVTLRCSPISGHKSVSWYQQVLGQGPQFIFQYYEKEERGRGNFPDRFSARQFPNYSSELNVNALLLGDSALYLCASSHTLVGETQYFGPGTRLLVL.

The table lists this clone with a count of one. The chain is built from TRBV18 and TRBJ1-2; D unresolved. The germline V and J ends were trimmed by 3 bases and 4 bases, with 18 bases remaining between them. The CDR3 covers 16 residues. CDR1 and CDR2 (germline): KGHSH, LQKENI. The CDR3 DNA reads TGTGCCAGCTCACCCCCGAGTGGCCAAACAACCTATGGCTACACCTTC. This translates into CASSPPSGQTTYGYTF.

The chain employs TRBV19 and TRBJ1-5, with D hard to call. Germline V lookup: CDR1 LNHDA, CDR2 SQIVND (reference sequence). Between the trimmed V and J ends, which lost 7 bases and 3 bases, there was a span of 10 bases. The CDR3 has 13 amino acids. This CDR3 reads CASTDTYNQPQHF. CDR3 nucleotide sequence: TGTGCCAGTACGGATACCTACAATCAGCCCCAGCATTTT. The full variable domain, in which reference TRBV19 and TRBJ1-5 provide the parts outside the CDR3, is DGGITQSPKYLFRKEGQNVTLSCEQNLNHDAMYWYRQDPGQGLRLIYYSQIVNDFQKGDIAEGYSVSREKKESFPLTVTSAQKNPTAFYLCASTDTYNQPQHFGDGTRLSIL.

V and J are TRBV10-1 and TRBJ2-7, with TRBD2 identical over 10 bases. V shed 6 bases, J shed 7 bases, and the junction held 15 bases outside the gene matches. Germline V lookup: CDR1 WNHNN, CDR2 SYGVQD (reference sequence). The CDR3 covers 16 residues. CDR3 protein: CASSTGTSEKWGEQYF. Written as DNA, the CDR3 is TGCGCCAGCAGCACCGGGACTAGCGAAAAATGGGGGGAGCAGTACTTC.

The chain has TRBV30 and TRBJ2-7; D unresolved. The ends were cut back, 2 bases at V and 3 bases at J, with 11 bases in the middle. The CDR3 is 13 amino acids. Germline CDR1 reads GTSNPN; CDR2 reads SVGIG (reference sequence). The CDR3 reads CAWSLVGSYEQYF. The CDR3 region has the DNA TGTGCCTGGAGTCTGGTCGGCAGCTACGAGCAGTACTTC.

The CDR3 region has the DNA TGTGCCAGCAGTTACGCTGGCCGGGAGACTGGCGGGGAGCTGTTTTTT. As protein: CASSYAGRETGGELFF. This chain joins TRBV6-5 and TRBJ2-2, with a weak D call TRBD2 (6 bases). V shed 2 bases and J shed 7 bases, with 17 bases lying between them. CDR3 size: 16 residues. In germline, CDR1 is MNHEY, CDR2 SVGAGI.

The genes are TRBV19 and TRBJ2-3; D is unresolved. CDR3 length equals 13 residues. CDR1 is LNHDA and CDR2 is SQIVND in the germline V gene (reference sequence). Trimming left V 7 bases short and J 5 bases short, with 13 bases between. The CDR3 sequence is CASTKGSVDTQYF. The CDR3, as DNA: TGTGCCAGTACCAAGGGATCGGTAGATACGCAGTATTTT.

This sequence joins TRBV6-1 and TRBJ2-1; possibly TRBD2 for D (5 bases). Trimming cost V 4 bases and J 8 bases, with 12 bases left between them. This CDR3 has 13 residues. Germline values: CDR1 MNHNS, CDR2 SASEGT. The CDR3: CASSGSVVDEQFF. CDR3 nucleotides: TGTGCCAGCAGTGGTAGCGTGGTCGATGAGCAGTTCTTC.

Comments on this clone: Germline is not matched at one junction end, which may reflect a read error. This chain joins TRBV7-9 and TRBJ1-4; no reliable D call. Germline CDR1 is SEHNR and CDR2 is FQNEAQ (reference sequence). The length of the CDR3 is 14 residues. The CDR3 sequence is CASYGGWANGKLFF. In nucleotides, the CDR3 is TGTGCCTCCTACGGCGGATGGGCAAATGGAAAACTGTTTTTT.

The V and J genes are TRBV18 and TRBJ2-7, with D unclear. The CDR3 has 13 residues. V was cut by 6 bases and J by 0 bases, with 9 bases left in between. Germline CDR1 KGHSH, CDR2 LQKENI. Here the CDR3 DNA reads TGTGCCAGCTCCCCCGATCTCTCCTACGAGCAGTACTTC. Translation: CASSPDLSYEQYF.

This clone was seen just once. The chain carries TRBV30 and TRBJ1-2; 7 bases align to TRBD1. The V gene end was trimmed by 4 bases and the J gene end by 2 bases; junction bases not matched to a gene: 4. The CDR3 runs 13 residues. The germline gives CDR1 GTSNPN, CDR2 SVGIG (reference sequence). DNA of the CDR3: TGTGCCTGGAACCGACAGGGAAACTATGGCTACACCTTC. The encoded protein is CAWNRQGNYGYTF.

The chain employs TRBV19 and TRBJ2-1; 14 bases align to TRBD2. The V segment lost 9 bases and the J segment 9 bases; nucleotides outside the gene matches: 4. Germline V gene data show CDR1 as LNHDA and CDR2 as SQIVND (reference sequence). The CDR3 loop spans 13 amino acids. CDR3 loop: CASRLAGGGEQFF. CDR3 DNA sequence: TGTGCCAGCCGACTAGCGGGAGGGGGTGAGCAGTTCTTC.

V gene TRBV7-2 combines with J gene TRBJ2-7; 11 bases map to TRBD1. The ends lost 4 bases at V and 8 bases at J; junction bases unmatched: 13. This CDR3 has 16 amino acids. The germline V gene has CDR1 SGHTA and CDR2 FQGNSA. Written as DNA, the CDR3 is TGTGCCAGCAGCTCTCTCTCCGGGACAGGGGGTTCGAAGCAGTACTTC. Translation gives CASSSLSGTGGSKQYF. Full variable domain (rest looked up from reference TRBV7-2 and TRBJ2-7): GAGVSQSPSNKVTEKGKDVELRCDPISGHTALYWYRQSLGQGLEFLIYFQGNSAPDKSGLPSDRFSAERTGGSVSTLTIQRTQQEDSAVYLCASSSLSGTGGSKQYFGPGTRLTVT.

The chain is built from TRBV6-6 and TRBJ1-2; D may be TRBD1 (6 bases). The CDR3 sequence is 13 residues long. V was trimmed by 2 bases and J by 8 bases, leaving 12 bases between them. Per germline, CDR1 MNHNY and CDR2 SVGAGI (reference sequence). CDR3 nucleotide sequence: TGTGCCAGCAGTTACCAGTCAGGGGAAGGCTACACCTTC. As protein: CASSYQSGEGYTF.

This sequence joins TRBV7-3 and TRBJ2-1, with 11 bases that match TRBD2. Trimming took 1 base from V and 8 from J; bases not matched to a gene: 10. In germline, CDR1 is SGHTA, CDR2 FQGTGA. There are 17 residues in the CDR3. The CDR3 nucleotides are TGTGCCAGCAGCTTAAAACTAGCGACTAGCGGGAATCATGAGCAGTTCTTC. Its translation: CASSLKLATSGNHEQFF. The full variable domain, with the rest looked up from reference TRBV7-3 and TRBJ2-1, is GAGVSQTPSNKVTEKGKYVELRCDPISGHTALYWYRQSLGQGPEFLIYFQGTGAADDSGLPNDRFFAVRPEGSVSTLKIQRTERGDSAVYLCASSLKLATSGNHEQFFGPGTRLTVL.

The genes are TRBV19 and TRBJ1-2; 10 nucleotides align to TRBD1. J lost 12 bases, V lost 1 base, and 2 bases had no gene match. Germline V gene data show CDR1 as LNHDA and CDR2 as SQIVND (reference sequence). The CDR3 covers 12 residues. The CDR3 DNA reads as TGTGCCAGTAGTATAGGGGACAGGGGCCACACCTTC. Translated: CASSIGDRGHTF.